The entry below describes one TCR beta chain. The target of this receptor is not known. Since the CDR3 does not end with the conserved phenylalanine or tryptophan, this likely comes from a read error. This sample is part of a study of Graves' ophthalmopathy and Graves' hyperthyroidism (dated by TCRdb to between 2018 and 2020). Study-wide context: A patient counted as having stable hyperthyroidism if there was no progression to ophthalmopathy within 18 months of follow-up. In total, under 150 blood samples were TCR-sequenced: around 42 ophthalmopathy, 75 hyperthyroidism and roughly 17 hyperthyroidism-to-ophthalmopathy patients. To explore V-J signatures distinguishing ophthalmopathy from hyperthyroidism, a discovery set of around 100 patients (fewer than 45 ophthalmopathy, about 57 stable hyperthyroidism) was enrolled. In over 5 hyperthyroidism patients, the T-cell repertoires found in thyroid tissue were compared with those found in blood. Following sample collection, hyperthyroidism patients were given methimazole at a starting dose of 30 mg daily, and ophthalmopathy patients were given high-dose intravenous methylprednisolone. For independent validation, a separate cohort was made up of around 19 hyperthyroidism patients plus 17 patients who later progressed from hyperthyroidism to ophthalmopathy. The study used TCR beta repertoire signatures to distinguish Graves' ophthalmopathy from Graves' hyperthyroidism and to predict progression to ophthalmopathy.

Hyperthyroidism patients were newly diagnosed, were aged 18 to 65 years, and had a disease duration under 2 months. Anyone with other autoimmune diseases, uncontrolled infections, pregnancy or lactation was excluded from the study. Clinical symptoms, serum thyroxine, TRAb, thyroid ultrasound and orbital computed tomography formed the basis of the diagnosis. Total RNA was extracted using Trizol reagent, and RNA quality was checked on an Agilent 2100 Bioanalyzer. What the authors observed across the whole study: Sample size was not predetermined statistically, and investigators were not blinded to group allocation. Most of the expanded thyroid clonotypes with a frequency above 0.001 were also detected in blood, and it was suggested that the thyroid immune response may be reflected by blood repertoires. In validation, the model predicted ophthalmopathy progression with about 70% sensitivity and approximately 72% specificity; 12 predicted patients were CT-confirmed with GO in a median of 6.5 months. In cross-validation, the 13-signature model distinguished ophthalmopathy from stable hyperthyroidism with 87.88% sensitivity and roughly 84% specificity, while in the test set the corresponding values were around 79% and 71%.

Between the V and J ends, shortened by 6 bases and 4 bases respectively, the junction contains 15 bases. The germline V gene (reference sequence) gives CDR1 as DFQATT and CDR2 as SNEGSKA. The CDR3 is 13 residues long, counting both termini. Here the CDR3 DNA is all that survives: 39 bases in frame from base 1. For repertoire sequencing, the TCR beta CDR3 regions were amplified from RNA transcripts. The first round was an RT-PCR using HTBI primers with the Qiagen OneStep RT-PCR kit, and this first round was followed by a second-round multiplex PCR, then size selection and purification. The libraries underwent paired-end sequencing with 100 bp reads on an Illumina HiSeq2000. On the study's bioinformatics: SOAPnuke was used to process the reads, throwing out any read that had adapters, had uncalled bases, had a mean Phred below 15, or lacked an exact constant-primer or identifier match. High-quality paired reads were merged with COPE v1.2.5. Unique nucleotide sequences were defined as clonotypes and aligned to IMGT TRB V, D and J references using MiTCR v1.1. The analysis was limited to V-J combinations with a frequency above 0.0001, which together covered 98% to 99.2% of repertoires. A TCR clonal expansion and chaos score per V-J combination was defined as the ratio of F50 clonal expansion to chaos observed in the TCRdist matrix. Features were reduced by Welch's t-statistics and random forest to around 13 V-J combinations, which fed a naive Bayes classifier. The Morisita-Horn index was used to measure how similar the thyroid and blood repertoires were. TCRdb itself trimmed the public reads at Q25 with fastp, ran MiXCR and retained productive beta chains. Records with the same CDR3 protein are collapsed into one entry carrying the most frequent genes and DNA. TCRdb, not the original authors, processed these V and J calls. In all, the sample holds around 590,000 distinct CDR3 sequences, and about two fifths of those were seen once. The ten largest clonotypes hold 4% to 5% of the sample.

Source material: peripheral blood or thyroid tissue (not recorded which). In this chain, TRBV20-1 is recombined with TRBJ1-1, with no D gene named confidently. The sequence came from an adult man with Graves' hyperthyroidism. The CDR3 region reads CSANVGMSTEAFL. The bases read TGCAGTGCAAACGTAGGCATGAGCACTGAAGCTTTCCTT.